This TCR beta chain was documented in a study of shared clonotypes between healthy human individuals. About the research overall: Donors, aged 18 to 49, were a couple of women and a few men.

J lost 4 bases, V lost 9 bases, and 10 bases had no gene match. CDR3 length: 15 amino acids. CDR1 and CDR2 from the germline V gene are SGHTA and FQGNSA. The assay was run at deep level. This table comes from immunoSEQ multiplex PCR, and its TCRdb copy is limited to in-frame clones, with some not included. The data show about 1 million clones, more than 65% seen once. Donors included only healthy HIV-negative adults lacking recent acute infections or vaccinations. Partitioning of CD4+ cells yielded a CD45RA+ naive subset and a CD45RA-negative memory subset. Sequencing was carried out using memory CD4+ T cells sorted from blood. Subset described: CD45RA-negative fraction. The chain carries TRBV7-2 and TRBJ2-2, with 8 bases matching TRBD1. The source is a man aged 18 to 29 in good health. As DNA, the CDR3 is TGTGCCAGAAAAGCCAGGGGGCTCGGCACCGGGGAGCTGTTTTTT. As protein: CARKARGLGTGELFF.